Each of the 15 T cell receptor beta chains below was sequenced from the same sample in a study of blood T cell repertoires in COVID-19. Libraries were prepared by immunoSEQ multiplex PCR; TCRdb keeps only in-frame clonotypes and omits some of them. This table has under 150,000 clones, 85% to 90% appearing once. The specimen sequenced was peripheral blood. These receptors all come from a man aged 45-60 years with acute or convalescent COVID-19.

In DNA, the CDR3 is TGTGCCACCACTACACGGGTCGGGAATGAGCAGTTCTTC. Its protein product is CATTTRVGNEQFF. V usage is TRBV19 and J usage is TRBJ2-1; D unresolved. This CDR3 comprises 13 residues. Trimming removed 10 bases from V and 7 bases from J, with 17 bases in between. In germline, CDR1 is LNHDA, CDR2 SQIVND (reference sequence). Filled out from reference TRBV19 and TRBJ2-1, the complete variable domain reads DGGITQSPKYLFRKEGQNVTLSCEQNLNHDAMYWYRQDPGQGLRLIYYSQIVNDFQKGDIAEGYSVSREKKESFPLTVTSAQKNPTAFYLCATTTRVGNEQFFGPGTRLTVL.

V and J are TRBV6-5 and TRBJ1-6, with 9 nucleotides matching TRBD1. With V trimmed by 0 bases and J by 10 bases, 4 bases remained unmatched. The length of the CDR3 is 15 residues. Per germline, CDR1 MNHEY and CDR2 SVGAGI. The CDR3 region is CASSYSDRGGSPLHF. The CDR3 DNA sequence: TGTGCCAGCAGTTACTCGGACAGGGGAGGATCACCCCTCCACTTT.

This clone has more than one count but fewer than ten. The chain combines TRBV19 with TRBJ2-7; 8 bases align to TRBD2. Germline V lookup: CDR1 LNHDA, CDR2 SQIVND (reference sequence). The CDR3 contains 17 residues. Trimming cost V 0 bases and J 2 bases; bases outside gene matches: 9. In DNA, the CDR3 is TGTGCCAGTAGTATAGATCTGCGGCGGGAGGCAACCTACGAGCAGTACTTC. Translated: CASSIDLRREATYEQYF.

V gene TRBV19 combines with J gene TRBJ1-2; 11 bases align to TRBD1. V lost 3 bases to trimming and J lost 1 base; unmatched junction nucleotides: 7. Germline V CDR1 and CDR2: LNHDA, SQIVND (reference sequence). This CDR3 has 17 amino acids. CDR3 in amino acids: CASSIRGQGALNYGYTF. As DNA, the CDR3 is TGTGCCAGTAGTATCCGAGGACAGGGGGCGCTTAACTATGGCTACACCTTC. The full variable domain, rest sourced from reference TRBV19 and TRBJ1-2, is DGGITQSPKYLFRKEGQNVTLSCEQNLNHDAMYWYRQDPGQGLRLIYYSQIVNDFQKGDIAEGYSVSREKKESFPLTVTSAQKNPTAFYLCASSIRGQGALNYGYTFGSGTRLTVV.

The sample holds one count of this clone. The V and J genes are TRBV6-6 and TRBJ2-5; D is uncertain. Germline CDR1 reads MNHNY; CDR2 reads SVGAGI (reference sequence). CDR3 size: 11 residues. With 2 bases removed from V and 4 bases from J, the gap between germline ends came to 2 bases. The CDR3 DNA reads as TGTGCCAGCAGTTACCTAGAGACCCAGTACTTC. It is translated as CASSYLETQYF.

V usage is TRBV29-1 and J usage is TRBJ1-3; possibly TRBD1 for D (6 bases). CDR3 size: 13 residues. V was trimmed by 3 bases and J by 6 bases, leaving 12 bases between them. Per the germline V gene, CDR1 is SQVTM and CDR2 is ANQGSEA. The DNA for the CDR3 is TGCAGCGTTGAGCGGCCAGGGGTAAACACCATATATTTT. It is translated as CSVERPGVNTIYF.

The V gene is TRBV19, the J gene TRBJ2-1; 9 bases fit TRBD2. The CDR3 loop spans 15 amino acids. Germline V gives CDR1 LNHDA, CDR2 SQIVND (reference sequence). Germline trimming cut 0 bases from V and 7 bases from J; bases unmatched to any gene: 4. The CDR3 coding sequence is TGTGCCAGTAGTATAGAGGGACTAGCTGAGAATGAGCAGTTCTTC. Residues: CASSIEGLAENEQFF. The variable domain in full, with the rest retrieved from reference TRBV19 and TRBJ2-1, is DGGITQSPKYLFRKEGQNVTLSCEQNLNHDAMYWYRQDPGQGLRLIYYSQIVNDFQKGDIAEGYSVSREKKESFPLTVTSAQKNPTAFYLCASSIEGLAENEQFFGPGTRLTVL.

CDR3 in DNA: TGTGCCAGCAGCGCCGGCGGCTCTGGAAACACCATATATTTT. This gives the protein CASSAGGSGNTIYF. The chain joins TRBV9 to TRBJ1-3; D gene ambiguous. The V and J ends lost 3 bases and 0 bases respectively, with 7 bases between them. Germline V gene sequence: CDR1 SGDLS, CDR2 YYNGEE. There are 14 residues in the CDR3.

The V gene is TRBV7-2, the J gene TRBJ2-1; TRBD2 matches 12 bases. V lost 5 bases to trimming and J lost 7 bases; unmatched junction nucleotides: 6. The CDR3 runs to 15 residues. Germline assignment: CDR1 SGHTA and CDR2 FQGNSA. CDR3 coding DNA: TGTGCCAGCAGCCTGCTAGCGGGAGGGGTAAATGAGCAGTTCTTC. It yields the protein CASSLLAGGVNEQFF.

The chain couples TRBV7-2 to TRBJ1-2; 10 bases are a match to TRBD1. V trimming: 5 bases; J trimming: 1 base; junction bases outside the gene matches: 4. Germline loops: CDR1 SGHTA, CDR2 FQGNSA. This CDR3 comprises 15 residues. The CDR3 bases are TGTGCCAGCAGCCTACGGACAGGGGGTAACTATGGCTACACCTTC. The encoded protein is CASSLRTGGNYGYTF.

This rearrangement joins TRBV19 to TRBJ2-7, with TRBD1 matching over 8 bases. Germline V gene sequence: CDR1 LNHDA, CDR2 SQIVND (reference sequence). The ends lost 3 bases at V and 4 bases at J; junction bases unmatched: 11. CDR3 length: 16 amino acids. The CDR3 DNA reads TGTGCCAGTAGTATGGGGACAGGAAAAATGGGGTACGAGCAGTACTTC. This sequence encodes CASSMGTGKMGYEQYF.

This chain uses TRBV2 with TRBJ1-2; 7 bases are a match to TRBD1. The ends lost 2 bases at V and 5 bases at J; junction bases unmatched: 5. Germline CDR1 SNHLY, CDR2 FYNNEI. The CDR3 runs 14 residues. The CDR3 nucleotides read TGTGCCAGCAGTGAACGCGGCAGGGGGTATGGCTACACCTTC. Translation: CASSERGRGYGYTF.

The CDR3 nucleotides are TGTGCCAGCAGTTCGGGGTTTACCTACGAGCAGTACTTC. This gives the protein CASSSGFTYEQYF. V gene TRBV6-5 combines with J gene TRBJ2-7; D possibly corresponds to TRBD2 (5 bases). This CDR3 is 13 amino acids long. V was cut by 4 bases and J by 2 bases, with 9 bases left in between. In germline, CDR1 is MNHEY, CDR2 SVGAGI.

V usage is TRBV18 and J usage is TRBJ2-7; TRBD2 matches 9 bases. The CDR3 contains 16 residues. V shed 3 bases and J 0 bases; nucleotides not matched to a gene: 6. Looked up from germline, CDR1 is KGHSH and CDR2 is LQKENI. The CDR3 DNA is TGTGCCAGCTCACCTAGGGTAGCGGGAGTCTCCTACGAGCAGTACTTC. This gives the protein CASSPRVAGVSYEQYF.

The rearrangement links TRBV12-3 or TRBV12-4 to TRBJ1-5; D uncertain. The CDR3 contains 12 residues. V dropped 7 bases and J dropped 4 bases, with 8 bases sitting between them. This chain's CDR3 is CASTGLNQPQHF. The CDR3 DNA is TGTGCCAGCACAGGATTAAATCAGCCCCAGCATTTT.